This TCR beta chain emerged from a study of blood T cell repertoires in COVID-19. Study as a whole: Italy, Spain and the United States were the sources of the convalescent and acute COVID-19 samples. The cDNA or gDNA used as material had been derived from T cells, B-cell-depleted T cells, or PBMCs.

CDR3 size: 15 residues. V dropped 4 bases and J dropped 4 bases, with 16 bases sitting between them. CDR1 and CDR2 from the germline V gene are MGHRA and YSYEKL. In the source study's methods: Amplification of reference gene primers provided the estimated nucleated cell counts. Here immunoSEQ multiplex PCR was the method, and the copy in TCRdb shows in-frame clones only, minus some. For V, J and clone size, that table is used; D and trimming come from the DNA. The sample includes some 30,000 clones, about 91% of them seen just once. The sequencing input was peripheral blood. The clonotype was recovered from a woman in her 70s with active COVID-19. The chain is built from TRBV4-1 and TRBJ1-2; D uncertain. CDR3 loop: CASSPAAESFYGYTF. DNA of the CDR3: TGCGCCAGCAGCCCGGCCGCGGAGTCCTTCTATGGCTACACCTTC.